The 12 T cell receptor beta chains below were found in one sample sequenced in a study of blood T cell repertoires in COVID-19. Generated by immunoSEQ multiplex PCR, the TCRdb table keeps only in-frame clones and is missing some. This table holds more than 150,000 clones, about four fifths found once. Sequencing was performed on PBMCs or T cells enriched from blood (not recorded which). The receptors originated from a man aged 50-59 years who had recovered from COVID-19.

This chain connects TRBV14 to TRBJ2-1; 8 bases map to TRBD1. V was pared by 5 bases and J by 6 bases, with 12 bases of the junction left unmatched. Germline assignment: CDR1 SGHDN and CDR2 FVKESK. This CDR3 spans 16 amino acids. Here the CDR3 DNA reads TGTGCCAGCAGCGAATACGCAGGGGGCGCGACCAATGAGCAGTTCTTC. Protein product: CASSEYAGGATNEQFF. Full variable domain (rest looked up from reference TRBV14 and TRBJ2-1): EAGVTQFPSHSVIEKGQTVTLRCDPISGHDNLYWYRRVMGKEIKFLLHFVKESKQDESGMPNNRFLAERTGGTYSTLKVQPAELEDSGVYFCASSEYAGGATNEQFFGPGTRLTVL.

The rearrangement uses TRBV3-1 (or the pseudogene TRBV3-2) and TRBJ2-1; tentatively, D is TRBD1 (5 bases). V dropped 0 bases and J dropped 15 bases, with 12 bases sitting between them. The CDR3 is 12 amino acids. Germline V gene data show CDR1 as LGHDT and CDR2 as YNNKEL (reference sequence). The CDR3 region is CASSQEGVVRFF. CDR3 DNA sequence: TGTGCCAGCAGCCAAGAAGGGGTAGTACGGTTCTTC.

CDR3 sequence reads: CASSGTGGGSYEQYF. The CDR3 nucleotides are TGTGCCAGCAGTGGGACAGGGGGTGGATCCTACGAGCAGTACTTC. This chain joins TRBV28 and TRBJ2-7; TRBD1 aligns across 11 bases. Unmatched junction bases numbered 4, after V lost 5 bases and J lost 1 base. CDR1 MDHEN and CDR2 SYDVKM come from the germline V gene. The CDR3 is made up of 15 amino acids.

In the case of this clone: The junction departs from the called germline gene at one end, perhaps through a read error. The chain has TRBV29-1 and TRBJ1-2; D unresolved. CDR3 size: 11 residues. CDR1 and CDR2 from the germline V gene are SQVTM and ANQGSEA. The CDR3 sequence is CSVDGGGGATF. The CDR3 DNA follows: TGCAGCGTTGATGGTGGAGGAGGCGCAACTTTC.

The rearrangement uses TRBV3-1 (or the pseudogene TRBV3-2) and TRBJ1-5; 9 bases are a match to TRBD1. J was trimmed by 7 bases and V by 5 bases; bases with no gene match: 6. The V gene's germline CDR1 is LGHDT and CDR2 YNNKEL (reference sequence). This CDR3 is 14 amino acids long. In nucleotides, the CDR3 is TGTGCCAGCAGCTACGGGACAGGGAAGCAGCCCCAGCATTTT. It codes for CASSYGTGKQPQHF.

The gene calls are TRBV5-1 and TRBJ2-7; 10 bases match TRBD2. CDR3 length: 14 residues. The germline V gene encodes CDR1 SGHRS and CDR2 YFSETQ. After removal of 2 bases from V and 7 bases from J, the junction contained 6 bases not matched to a gene. CDR3 amino acids: CASSLSGRAREQYF. CDR3 DNA: TGCGCCAGCAGCTTAAGCGGGAGGGCCCGAGAGCAGTACTTC.

The chain employs TRBV27 and TRBJ2-7; a possible D gene is TRBD2 (5 bases). Germline V gene sequence: CDR1 MNHEY, CDR2 SMNVEV (reference sequence). Trimming cost V 5 bases and J 1 base, with 15 bases left between them. The CDR3 spans 15 residues. In DNA, the CDR3 is TGTGCCAGCAGTACCCTCTTAGCGAGATCCTACGAGCAGTACTTC. Protein product: CASSTLLARSYEQYF.

V and J are TRBV5-1 and TRBJ1-2; D may be TRBD1 (5 bases). Germline lookup yields CDR1 SGHRS and CDR2 YFSETQ. The CDR3 has 15 amino acids. The germline V and J ends were trimmed by 2 bases and 4 bases, with 15 bases remaining between them. DNA of the CDR3: TGCGCCAGCAGCTTTGGTCAGGGTGCTAGCTATGGCTACACCTTC. Its translation is CASSFGQGASYGYTF.

The V gene is TRBV10-3, the J gene TRBJ1-4; D is perhaps TRBD1 (5 bases). The CDR3 length is 15 residues. CDR1 ENHRY and CDR2 SYGVKD come from the germline V gene. The germline V and J ends were trimmed by 0 bases and 3 bases, with 8 bases remaining between them. The chain's CDR3 is CAISESGGPNEKLFF. The CDR3 DNA reads as TGTGCCATCAGTGAGTCGGGGGGACCTAATGAAAAACTGTTTTTT.

The chain couples TRBV20-1 to TRBJ2-7, with 12 bases lining up with TRBD2. V shed 6 bases and J 12 bases; nucleotides not matched to a gene: 6. CDR1 and CDR2 from the germline V gene are DFQATT and SNEGSKA (reference sequence). The CDR3 totals 11 residues. DNA of the CDR3: TGCAGTGCGAGGACTAGCGGGGAGTTGTACTTC. Encoded protein: CSARTSGELYF.

This chain links TRBV7-9 with TRBJ1-2; D is unclear. Trimming left V 3 bases short and J 9 bases short, with 14 bases between. This CDR3 is built from 13 residues. Per germline, CDR1 SEHNR and CDR2 FQNEAQ (reference sequence). CDR3 nucleotides: TGTGCCAGCAGCTTCTCAGACCTGGGCAGCTACACCTTC. Protein: CASSFSDLGSYTF. Complete variable domain (other parts from reference TRBV7-9 and TRBJ1-2): DTGVSQNPRHKITKRGQNVTFRCDPISEHNRLYWYRQTLGQGPEFLTYFQNEAQLEKSRLLSDRFSAERPKGSFSTLEIQRTEQGDSAMYLCASSFSDLGSYTFGSGTRLTVV.

The chain carries TRBV3-1 (or the pseudogene TRBV3-2) and TRBJ1-2; maybe TRBD1 (5 bases). Germline CDR1 and CDR2: LGHDT and YNNKEL (reference sequence). The V end lost 5 bases, the J end lost 6 bases, and 16 bases lay between the germline ends. This CDR3 region has 14 residues. CDR3 residues: CASSYRQKGNGYTF. In nucleotides, the CDR3 is TGTGCCAGCAGCTACAGGCAAAAGGGAAATGGCTACACCTTC.